These 25 T cell receptor beta chains were sequenced from one sample in a study of PD-1 blockade in classical Hodgkin lymphoma. The time point denotes: cycle 4 day 1 (C4D1), after around six weeks of nivolumab. There was relapse after autologous stem cell transplantation in every patient, and there was variation in brentuximab vedotin exposure. Measured with immunoSEQ multiplex PCR; TCRdb has only the in-frame clones, and not every one. The repertoire holds 64,000 or so clones, about 90% seen once, with approximately 10% in the top ten. The sequenced sample was peripheral blood mononuclear cells (PBMCs), obtained before the fourth cycle of nivolumab. All receptors derive from a human donor with classical Hodgkin lymphoma.

The genes are TRBV4-1 and TRBJ2-7, with 7 bases that match TRBD1. CDR1 is MGHRA, CDR2 YSYEKL, per germline. The CDR3 has 14 residues. The trim removed 2 bases at V and 4 bases at J, leaving 5 bases unmatched. The CDR3 is CASSQTGVGYEQYF. The CDR3 nucleotides are TGCGCCAGCAGCCAAACAGGGGTAGGGTACGAGCAGTACTTC.

The chain recombines TRBV29-1 with TRBJ1-1; D unclear. CDR1 is SQVTM, CDR2 ANQGSEA, per germline. V lost 4 bases and J lost 4, with 16 bases in between. This CDR3 is built from 14 residues. The CDR3 nucleotides are TGCAGCGTTGTGGGGTTGGAAGAGGGCACTGAAGCTTTCTTT. Amino acid sequence: CSVVGLEEGTEAFF.

This clone was detected only once. The chain employs TRBV6-5 and TRBJ2-5; D is perhaps TRBD2 (5 bases). Germline V lookup: CDR1 MNHEY, CDR2 SVGAGI. The CDR3 sequence is 12 residues long. V was shortened by 6 bases and J by 3 bases, with 8 bases between the two germline ends. CDR3 amino acids: CASRNGKETQYF. In DNA form, the CDR3 reads TGTGCCAGCAGAAACGGGAAAGAGACCCAGTACTTC.

V usage is TRBV19 and J usage is TRBJ2-5; TRBD2 agrees at 8 bases. This CDR3 contains 14 residues. With V trimmed by 5 bases and J by 5 bases, 7 bases remained unmatched. Germline CDR1 LNHDA, CDR2 SQIVND (reference sequence). The DNA for the CDR3 is TGTGCCAGTAGTCCGACACCGGGGGGGGAGACCCAGTACTTC. Translated, it gives CASSPTPGGETQYF.

The chain links TRBV19 to TRBJ2-2, with a possible D match to TRBD2 (5 bases). CDR1 and CDR2 from the germline V gene are LNHDA and SQIVND (reference sequence). The CDR3 covers 14 residues. V lost 10 bases and J 6 bases, leaving 18 bases between the germline ends. For the CDR3, the DNA is TGTGCCACCACCCGGCGCGCGGGCCCCGGGGAGCTGTTTTTT. It is translated as CATTRRAGPGELFF. Full variable domain (outside the CDR3, taken from reference TRBV19 and TRBJ2-2): DGGITQSPKYLFRKEGQNVTLSCEQNLNHDAMYWYRQDPGQGLRLIYYSQIVNDFQKGDIAEGYSVSREKKESFPLTVTSAQKNPTAFYLCATTRRAGPGELFFGEGSRLTVL.

The rearrangement uses TRBV7-2 and TRBJ1-3; tentatively, D is TRBD1 (5 bases). Trimming stripped 3 bases from V and 1 base from J, with 7 bases between. Germline V CDR1 and CDR2: SGHTA, FQGNSA. The CDR3 extends over 14 amino acids. This CDR3 reads CASSLGGSGNTIYF. For the CDR3, the DNA is TGTGCCAGCAGCTTGGGGGGGTCTGGAAACACCATATATTTT.

The chain uses TRBV5-6 and TRBJ2-5; the D gene is possibly TRBD2 (5 bases). The V gene's germline CDR1 is SGHDT and CDR2 YYEEEE. The CDR3 has 15 amino acids. V was pared by 2 bases and J by 0 bases, with 11 bases between. CDR3 nucleotides: TGTGCCAGCAGCTTTCGGGGAATGTACCAAGAGACCCAGTACTTC. It translates to CASSFRGMYQETQYF.

The J gene is TRBJ1-1, the V gene TRBV7-9; D call uncertain. This CDR3 spans 13 amino acids. Looked up from germline, CDR1 is SEHNR and CDR2 is FQNEAQ (reference sequence). V dropped 0 bases and J dropped 2 bases, with 4 bases sitting between them. The CDR3 DNA sequence: TGTGCCAGCAGCTTAGCCGGTAACACTGAAGCTTTCTTT. It encodes CASSLAGNTEAFF.

The V gene is TRBV5-1, the J gene TRBJ2-7, with TRBD2 identical over 8 bases. There are 14 residues in the CDR3. The V and J ends lost 0 bases and 5 bases, in that order; junction bases with no gene match: 4. Per the germline V gene, CDR1 is SGHRS and CDR2 is YFSETQ. CDR3 in DNA: TGCGCCAGCAGCTTGGCGGGGGGGCCTCACGAGCAGTACTTC. This gives the protein CASSLAGGPHEQYF.

This rearrangement joins TRBV27 to TRBJ2-7; D not resolved. The CDR3 runs 13 residues. Germline CDR1 reads MNHEY; CDR2 reads SMNVEV (reference sequence). Trimming removed 4 bases from V and 2 bases from J, with 9 bases in between. The CDR3 DNA reads as TGTGCCAGCAGTTATTCGGGCCCCTACGAGCAGTACTTC. Encoded protein: CASSYSGPYEQYF.

CDR3 DNA: TGTGCCAGCAGTTACTCAAGGGGTTCCTACGAGCAGTACTTC. This codes for CASSYSRGSYEQYF. This sequence joins TRBV6-6 and TRBJ2-7; D is possibly TRBD1 (5 bases). The CDR3 spans 14 residues. Germline V CDR1 and CDR2: MNHNY, SVGAGI (reference sequence). Trimming left V 0 bases short and J 1 base short, with 7 bases between.

The chain joins TRBV6-5 to TRBJ2-1; D tentatively fits TRBD1 or TRBD2 (6 bases each). CDR1 is MNHEY, CDR2 SVGAGI, per germline. The CDR3 has 15 amino acids. Trimming took off 5 bases at V and 6 bases at J, with 17 bases between the two ends. As DNA, the CDR3 is TGTGCCAGCAGTCCCACCGGGACGGGGGCCAATGAGCAGTTCTTC. Amino acids: CASSPTGTGANEQFF.

The chain has TRBV30 and TRBJ1-1, with 10 positions matching TRBD1. Losses at the gene ends were 4 bases for V and 11 bases for J; bases not matched to a gene: 13. Looked up from germline, CDR1 is GTSNPN and CDR2 is SVGIG (reference sequence). This CDR3 is 14 amino acids long. As DNA, the CDR3 is TGTGCCTGGACCCGGGACAGGGGTCGCCGGGCGGCTTTCTTT. Amino acids: CAWTRDRGRRAAFF. The variable domain in full, completed from reference TRBV30 and TRBJ1-1, reads SQTIHQWPATLVQPVGSPLSLECTVEGTSNPNLYWYRQAAGRGLQLLFYSVGIGQISSEVPQNLSASRPQDRQFILSSKKLLLSDSGFYLCAWTRDRGRRAAFFGQGTRLTVV.

The rearrangement joins TRBV5-1 to TRBJ1-1, with D possibly TRBD1 on 5 matching bases. Germline lookup yields CDR1 SGHRS and CDR2 YFSETQ. CDR3 length equals 16 residues. The germline V and J ends were trimmed by 5 bases and 1 base, with 18 bases remaining between them. CDR3 sequence reads: CASRSTPGGENTEAFF. CDR3 coding DNA: TGCGCCAGCAGATCGACCCCTGGAGGGGAGAACACTGAAGCTTTCTTT.

A single count supports this clone. This chain connects TRBV14 to TRBJ2-1, with a possible D match to TRBD2 (6 bases). There are 18 residues in the CDR3. The V gene lost 1 base and the J gene lost 4 bases, with 20 bases spanning the gap. Germline loops: CDR1 SGHDN, CDR2 FVKESK. In DNA form, the CDR3 reads TGTGCCAGCAGCCAAGGGAGCGTGGGTGCGGGGAAATACAATGAGCAGTTCTTC. Translated, it gives CASSQGSVGAGKYNEQFF.

This clone was counted a single time. The chain links TRBV19 to TRBJ1-1; unclear D gene. V dropped 3 bases and J dropped 7 bases, with 15 bases sitting between them. Germline CDR1 LNHDA, CDR2 SQIVND (reference sequence). The CDR3 has 14 amino acids. The DNA of the CDR3 is TGTGCCAGTAGTATGTTCGGAACAGATTATGAAGCTTTCTTT. It is translated as CASSMFGTDYEAFF. The variable domain in full, completed from reference TRBV19 and TRBJ1-1, reads DGGITQSPKYLFRKEGQNVTLSCEQNLNHDAMYWYRQDPGQGLRLIYYSQIVNDFQKGDIAEGYSVSREKKESFPLTVTSAQKNPTAFYLCASSMFGTDYEAFFGQGTRLTVV.

The chain carries TRBV28 and TRBJ1-4, with D hard to call. The V gene lost 5 bases and the J gene lost 6 bases, with 10 bases spanning the gap. Germline V gene lookup returns CDR1 MDHEN and CDR2 SYDVKM. This CDR3 is 13 amino acids long. CDR3 protein: CASSKGDYEKLFF. CDR3 in DNA: TGTGCCAGCAGTAAGGGAGACTATGAAAAACTGTTTTTT.

V gene TRBV11-3 combines with J gene TRBJ2-1; possibly TRBD1 for D (6 bases). This CDR3 region has 16 residues. Trimming stripped 4 bases from V and 10 bases from J, with 23 bases between. Germline V gene sequence: CDR1 SGHNT, CDR2 YENEEA. Here the CDR3 reads CASSSSTVGGIGEQFF. The DNA for the CDR3 is TGTGCCAGCAGCTCCTCCACGGTAGGGGGAATTGGGGAGCAGTTCTTC.

The chain employs TRBV7-6 and TRBJ1-6, with a possible D match to TRBD1 (5 bases). There are 15 residues in the CDR3. The ends were cut back, 1 base at V and 7 bases at J, with 11 bases in the middle. The germline gives CDR1 SGHVS, CDR2 FNYEAQ. The CDR3 nucleotides are TGTGCCAGCAGCTTAGGGGGACGGCTGAATTCACCCCTCCACTTT. It translates to CASSLGGRLNSPLHF.

V and J are TRBV2 and TRBJ1-2; weak D call: TRBD1 (6 bases). CDR1 is SNHLY, CDR2 FYNNEI, per germline. The CDR3 is 12 residues long. With 10 bases removed from V and 4 bases from J, the gap between germline ends came to 13 bases. The CDR3 DNA reads as TGTGCCACCAGGGGAGAGGTCTATGGCTACACCTTC. Translated, it gives CATRGEVYGYTF.

The chain is built from TRBV6-1 and TRBJ2-3; TRBD2 is a possible D gene (5 bases). Germline CDR1 and CDR2: MNHNS and SASEGT. This CDR3 is built from 16 residues. Trimming left V 2 bases short and J 4 bases short, with 16 bases between. Here the CDR3 reads CASSENTGGAADTQYF. The CDR3 DNA is TGTGCCAGCAGTGAAAATACCGGCGGAGCGGCAGATACGCAGTATTTT.

The chain has TRBV6-1 and TRBJ1-6; D ambiguous. CDR1 is MNHNS, CDR2 SASEGT, per germline. Trimming shortened V by 1 base and J by 13 bases, and 5 bases separated the two germline ends. The CDR3 runs 11 residues. Written as DNA, the CDR3 is TGTGCCAGCAGTGAAGGGGCGCCCCTCCACTTT. Its protein is CASSEGAPLHF.

This clone was counted once. The chain employs TRBV5-4 and TRBJ2-1; 7 bases line up with TRBD1. The CDR3 contains 15 residues. The germline V gene encodes CDR1 SGHNT and CDR2 YYREEE (reference sequence). After removal of 3 bases from V and 2 bases from J, the junction contained 5 bases not matched to a gene. CDR3 sequence reads: CASSYTGAAYNEQFF. In nucleotides, the CDR3 is TGTGCCAGCAGCTACACAGGGGCCGCCTACAATGAGCAGTTCTTC.

V is TRBV13 and J is TRBJ2-7, with unresolved D. Germline-derived CDR1 and CDR2 are PRHDT and FYEKMQ (reference sequence). The germline V and J ends were trimmed by 0 bases and 4 bases, with 4 bases remaining between them. The CDR3 consists of 12 residues. The CDR3 DNA follows: TGTGCCAGCAGCTTAGGTCGGTACGAGCAGTACTTC. Translation: CASSLGRYEQYF.

V is TRBV9 and J is TRBJ1-6; 8 positions match TRBD1. CDR3 length: 14 residues. Germline values: CDR1 SGDLS, CDR2 YYNGEE. V shed 0 bases and J 9 bases; nucleotides not matched to a gene: 2. The CDR3 nucleotides read TGTGCCAGCAGCGTAGTAACAGGGGGTTCACCCCTCCACTTT. Protein sequence: CASSVVTGGSPLHF.